The clone carrying this T cell receptor (beta chain) was picked up a small number of times. What it binds is not known. V was shortened by 0 bases and J by 3 bases, with 3 bases between the two germline ends. The CDR3 is 13 amino acids. Germline CDR1 and CDR2: SGHRS and YFSETQ. The data originate from a study of brain T cells in children with intractable seizures. The method was immunoSEQ multiplex PCR; TCRdb's version includes in-frame clones alone and lacks a portion of them. The sample yields under 400,000 clones, roughly 92% seen once. Overall study results and limits: Pre-surgery blood may have been undersampled, hiding some clones.

The time point was: blood from clinic visit 5 months post-surgery; TSC patient then seizure free. Only cases whose brain tissue showed the highest T cell transcript signatures were sequenced. This material consisted of peripheral blood, taken approximately 5 months after surgery. The sequence was obtained from a boy under two years old with tuberous sclerosis and intractable seizures. The chain couples TRBV5-1 to TRBJ2-2, with D uncertain. CDR3 loop: CASSLDDTGELFF. The CDR3 DNA reads TGCGCCAGCAGCTTGGATGACACCGGGGAGCTGTTTTTT. Full variable domain (outside the CDR3, taken from reference TRBV5-1 and TRBJ2-2): KAGVTQTPRYLIKTRGQQVTLSCSPISGHRSVSWYQQTPGQGLQFLFEYFSETQRNKGNFPGRFSGRQFSNSRSEMNVSTLELGDSALYLCASSLDDTGELFFGEGSRLTVL.